These 2 T cell receptor beta chains originate from one sample sequenced in a study of T cell responses to AZD1222 COVID-19 vaccine. Sequenced by immunoSEQ multiplex PCR; TCRdb stores in-frame clones only, minus some. The sample carries about 130,000 clones, approximately 85% recorded once. The sample consisted of peripheral blood, taken on day 0 of MenACWY control vaccination. These receptors were taken from an adult in good health.

The chain couples TRBV5-6 to TRBJ2-7; D possibly corresponds to TRBD2 (5 bases). The ends were cut back, 0 bases at V and 4 bases at J, with 17 bases in the middle. The CDR3 runs to 16 residues. CDR1 is SGHDT and CDR2 is YYEEEE in the germline V gene. CDR3 DNA: TGTGCCAGCAGCTTGGAATTCGGAACTACGGGATACGAGCAGTACTTC. Translated, it gives CASSLEFGTTGYEQYF.

The V call is TRBV4-2, the J call TRBJ2-3, with TRBD2 matching 9 bases. J lost 4 bases, V lost 6 bases, and 17 bases had no gene match. Germline loops: CDR1 LGHNA, CDR2 YNFKEQ. CDR3 length: 18 amino acids. The CDR3 nucleotides are TGTGCCAGCAGTCTCCGCGGGGGGGTAGCGCAGCCATCAGATACGCAGTATTTT. It is translated as CASSLRGGVAQPSDTQYF.